The 24 T cell receptor beta chains below were found in one sample sequenced in a study of CD8 T cells in ankylosing spondylitis. TCRdb analysed the 5' RACE reads with MiXCR anew, one entry per CDR3 protein. This sample has roughly 68,000 distinct CDR3 sequences, with 6.2% found just once. The sequencing input was synovial fluid, either unsorted or a sorted T cell fraction (not recorded which). Receptor source: a male donor with ankylosing spondylitis.

The chain carries TRBV28 and TRBJ1-5; D possibly corresponds to TRBD1 (6 bases). This CDR3 has 16 amino acids. Germline V CDR1 and CDR2: MDHEN, SYDVKM. V lost 8 bases, J lost 5 bases, and 22 bases lay in between. DNA of the CDR3: TGTGCCAGCTGCTCCCGAGGGGGGGGGCAGGATCAGCCCCAGCATTTT. Its protein is CASCSRGGGQDQPQHF.

This clonotype occurred a few times. The V gene is TRBV2, the J gene TRBJ2-1, with D hard to call. This CDR3 has 13 amino acids. V lost 8 bases and J lost 5, with 13 bases in between. CDR1 SNHLY and CDR2 FYNNEI come from the germline V gene. CDR3 amino acids: CASEIGMDNEQFF. CDR3 sequence (DNA): TGTGCCAGCGAGATTGGAATGGACAATGAGCAGTTCTTC.

CDR3 DNA: TGTGCCAGCAGCTTAAACGGGGGCGGCACAGATACGCAGTATTTT. Its translation: CASSLNGGGTDTQYF. The rearrangement uses TRBV7-3 and TRBJ2-3; D may match TRBD1 or TRBD2 (6 bases each). This CDR3 contains 15 residues. CDR1 is SGHTA, CDR2 FQGTGA, per germline. Trimming took 1 base from V and 1 from J, leaving 9 bases between them.

This clonotype was seen many times. This chain uses TRBV28 with TRBJ2-7; D unresolved. Deletions cut 6 bases from V and 2 bases from J, with 11 bases between. The CDR3 contains 13 residues. From germline, CDR1 is MDHEN and CDR2 SYDVKM. CDR3 in amino acids: CASRHSNTYEQYF. Written as DNA, the CDR3 is TGTGCCAGCAGACATTCTAATACCTACGAGCAGTACTTC.

The chain recombines TRBV7-2 with TRBJ2-7; TRBD1 is a possible D gene (5 bases). V was clipped by 1 base and J by 0 bases, with 7 bases between them. CDR1 is SGHTA, CDR2 FQGNSA, per germline. This CDR3 has 14 residues. The CDR3 reads CASSLGGLSYEQYF. For the CDR3, the DNA is TGTGCCAGCAGCTTAGGGGGCCTCTCCTACGAGCAGTACTTC.

This clonotype was counted only a few times. Sequence at one end of the junction differs from germline and may be a read error. The chain has TRBV20-1 and TRBJ2-6; D is undetermined. In germline, CDR1 is DFQATT, CDR2 SNEGSKA (reference sequence). The CDR3 spans 13 residues. The CDR3, as DNA: TGCAGTGCCAGAGGCTATGGGGCCAACGTCCTGACTTTC. This codes for CSARGYGANVLTF.

This clonotype was observed many times. The gene calls are TRBV9 and TRBJ2-2; 8 nucleotides align to TRBD2. V gave up 3 bases and J gave up 3 bases; unmatched junction bases: 1. The CDR3 extends over 14 amino acids. The germline V gene encodes CDR1 SGDLS and CDR2 YYNGEE. CDR3 residues: CASSAGLDTGELFF. CDR3 in DNA: TGTGCCAGCAGCGCGGGACTAGACACCGGGGAGCTGTTTTTT.

This clonotype was seen ten or more times. The chain joins TRBV6-2 or TRBV6-3 to TRBJ2-2; 8 bases are shared with TRBD1. Germline assignment: CDR1 MNHEY and CDR2 SVGEGT. The J segment lost 7 bases and the V segment lost 10 bases, leaving 11 bases of the junction unmatched. The CDR3 has 14 amino acids. The CDR3 DNA reads TGTGCCACCTGCCGGGACAGGATCCACGGGGAGCTGTTTTTT. It translates to CATCRDRIHGELFF.

The J gene is TRBJ2-1, the V gene TRBV9; TRBD2 is a possible D gene (6 bases). Trimming cost V 1 base and J 8 bases, with 16 bases left between them. CDR3 length equals 15 residues. Germline V lookup: CDR1 SGDLS, CDR2 YYNGEE. CDR3 sequence reads: CASSVQYGSTDEQFF. The DNA of the CDR3 is TGTGCCAGCAGCGTACAGTACGGGAGTACGGATGAGCAGTTCTTC.

In its sample, this clonotype was seen many times. The chain recombines TRBV29-1 with TRBJ1-5; tentatively, D is TRBD1 (6 bases). The CDR3 contains 12 residues. Germline V lookup: CDR1 SQVTM, CDR2 ANQGSEA. Trimming shortened V by 4 bases and J by 4 bases, and 8 bases separated the two germline ends. CDR3 nucleotide sequence: TGCAGCGTTGGGGGGCCGAATCAGCCCCAGCATTTT. Protein product: CSVGGPNQPQHF.

This chain links TRBV10-3 with TRBJ1-5; D is unresolved. This CDR3 spans 14 amino acids. CDR1 ENHRY and CDR2 SYGVKD come from the germline V gene. The V and J ends lost 6 bases and 8 bases respectively, with 17 bases between them. As DNA, the CDR3 is TGTGCCATCAGCTCCCCTGAATCCGGGGAGCCCCAGCATTTT. Its protein is CAISSPESGEPQHF.

In its sample, this clonotype ranks as medium-sized. The chain has TRBV20-1 and TRBJ2-2, with D possibly being TRBD1 (5 bases). There are 15 residues in the CDR3. Germline CDR1 is DFQATT and CDR2 is SNEGSKA (reference sequence). V was shortened by 3 bases and J by 0 bases, with 11 bases between the two germline ends. The CDR3 DNA follows: TGCAGTGCTAGTGGGCAGGGTCCGAACACCGGGGAGCTGTTTTTT. It encodes CSASGQGPNTGELFF.

This clonotype was recorded many times. The chain employs TRBV28 and TRBJ1-5; D remains unclear. With 6 bases removed from V and 2 bases from J, the gap between germline ends came to 5 bases. Germline CDR1 MDHEN, CDR2 SYDVKM. The CDR3 covers 12 residues. CDR3 region: CASRWGNQPQHF. DNA of the CDR3: TGTGCCAGCAGATGGGGCAATCAGCCCCAGCATTTT.

This clonotype occurred many times. The chain is built from TRBV5-1 and TRBJ1-1; 11 bases agree with TRBD1. The V and J ends lost 1 base and 3 bases, in that order; junction bases with no gene match: 11. The germline CDR1 and CDR2 sequences are SGHRS and YFSETQ. This CDR3 is 18 amino acids long. CDR3: CASSLTGTGGLKDTEAFF. The CDR3 DNA reads TGCGCCAGCAGCTTGACAGGGACAGGGGGTTTAAAGGACACTGAAGCTTTCTTT.

This sequence joins TRBV30 and TRBJ1-2; D is uncertain. Between the trimmed V and J ends, which lost 2 bases and 8 bases, there was a span of 18 bases. The CDR3 is 14 residues long. Per germline, CDR1 GTSNPN and CDR2 SVGIG (reference sequence). The chain's CDR3 is CAWSLGGNRVGYTF. The CDR3, as DNA: TGTGCCTGGAGTTTGGGAGGAAATAGAGTCGGCTACACCTTC.

This clonotype was detected a few times. This sequence joins TRBV28 and TRBJ2-7, with D tentatively TRBD2 (6 bases). This CDR3 is 11 amino acids long. CDR1 is MDHEN and CDR2 is SYDVKM in the germline V gene. Trimming left V 6 bases short and J 10 bases short, with 13 bases between. CDR3 sequence reads: CASRQDYHQYF. DNA for the CDR3: TGTGCCAGCAGGCAGGACTATCACCAGTACTTC. Drawing the rest from reference TRBV28 and TRBJ2-7, the complete variable domain is DVKVTQSSRYLVKRTGEKVFLECVQDMDHENMFWYRQDPGLGLRLIYFSYDVKMKEKGDIPEGYSVSREKKERFSLILESASTNQTSMYLCASRQDYHQYFGPGTRLTVT.

This clonotype appeared many times. The J gene is TRBJ2-5, the V gene TRBV12-3 or TRBV12-4, with D unclear. The CDR3 has 12 amino acids. V shed 2 bases and J shed 0 bases, with 1 base lying between them. The CDR3 is CASSLNQETQYF. In DNA, the CDR3 is TGTGCCAGCAGTTTAAACCAAGAGACCCAGTACTTC.

A few counts support this clonotype. The chain couples TRBV20-1 to TRBJ2-1, with D tentatively TRBD2 (6 bases). The CDR3 runs 15 residues. Trimming cost V 6 bases and J 1 base, with 16 bases left between them. Germline CDR1 is DFQATT and CDR2 is SNEGSKA (reference sequence). The CDR3 nucleotides are TGCAGTGCAGAACCGGGCCGGGGGTCCTACAATGAGCAGTTCTTC. Translating it yields CSAEPGRGSYNEQFF.

This clonotype was detected ten times or more. The V call is TRBV10-3, the J call TRBJ1-4; perhaps TRBD1 as D (5 bases). The V gene's germline CDR1 is ENHRY and CDR2 SYGVKD. V was pared by 0 bases and J by 7 bases, with 12 bases between. The CDR3 sequence is 15 residues long. The CDR3 loop reads CAISESWGDGEKLFF. CDR3 DNA sequence: TGTGCCATCAGTGAGTCGTGGGGGGATGGTGAAAAACTGTTTTTT.

V gene TRBV20-1 combines with J gene TRBJ1-3; weak D call: TRBD1 (5 bases). This CDR3 comprises 15 residues. Trimming pared 6 bases from V and 0 bases from J, leaving 15 bases between. Germline values: CDR1 DFQATT, CDR2 SNEGSKA (reference sequence). DNA for the CDR3: TGCAGTGCGGTCCAGGGTCCCTTCTCTGGAAACACCATATATTTT. Its translation is CSAVQGPFSGNTIYF.

The chain joins TRBV4-3 to TRBJ2-3; 11 nucleotides line up with TRBD2. The J segment lost 5 bases and the V segment lost 0 bases, leaving 10 bases of the junction unmatched. Germline V CDR1 and CDR2: LGHNA, YSLEER. This CDR3 is 18 amino acids long. CDR3 in DNA: TGCGCCAGCAGCCAAGAATCGGGACTAGCGGTGGGTCGAGATACGCAGTATTTT. It specifies CASSQESGLAVGRDTQYF.

The chain carries TRBV5-1 and TRBJ2-5, with D unclear. CDR3 length: 13 residues. Germline V gene lookup returns CDR1 SGHRS and CDR2 YFSETQ. V gave up 4 bases and J gave up 1 base, with 8 bases separating them. The CDR3 nucleotides read TGCGCCAGCAGCCCTCTTACCCAAGAGACCCAGTACTTC. Translation gives CASSPLTQETQYF.

The sample holds many counts of this clonotype. The V and J genes are TRBV7-8 and TRBJ2-2, with 7 bases matching TRBD1. The V segment lost 6 bases and the J segment 3 bases; nucleotides outside the gene matches: 7. The CDR3 sequence is 15 residues long. Germline V gene lookup returns CDR1 SGHVS and CDR2 FQNEAQ. The CDR3: CASSRQGRDTGELFF. CDR3 in DNA: TGTGCCAGCAGTCGACAGGGAAGAGACACCGGGGAGCTGTTTTTT.

To note about this clonotype: The DNA is left out, because the CDR3 cannot be placed on it with certainty; the CDR3 is given as TCRdb lists it. The rearrangement uses TRBV7-5 and TRBJ2-7; the table calls TRBD2, which could not be checked here. TRBV7-5 corresponds to a pseudogene. From its first to its last residue, the CDR3 has 18 amino acids. The CDR3 is CISVSEAYRTRNRREQYF.